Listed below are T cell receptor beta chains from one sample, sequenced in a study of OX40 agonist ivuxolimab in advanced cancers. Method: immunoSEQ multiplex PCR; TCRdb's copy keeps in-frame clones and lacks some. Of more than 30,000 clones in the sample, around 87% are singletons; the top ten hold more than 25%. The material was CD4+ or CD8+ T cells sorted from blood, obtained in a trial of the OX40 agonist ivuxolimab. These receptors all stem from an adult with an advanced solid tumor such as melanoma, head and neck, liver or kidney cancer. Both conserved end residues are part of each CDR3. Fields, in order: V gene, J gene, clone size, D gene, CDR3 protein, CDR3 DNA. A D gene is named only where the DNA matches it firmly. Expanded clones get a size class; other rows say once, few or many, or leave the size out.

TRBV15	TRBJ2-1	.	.	CATSRAATNEQFF	TGTGCCACCAGCAGAGCTGCTACCAATGAGCAGTTCTTC
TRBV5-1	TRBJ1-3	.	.	CASSLDSAGNTIYF	TGCGCCAGCAGCTTGGACAGCGCTGGAAACACCATATATTTT
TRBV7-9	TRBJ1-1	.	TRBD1	CASSRQGPNTEAFF	TGTGCCAGCAGTCGACAGGGCCCGAACACTGAAGCTTTCTTT
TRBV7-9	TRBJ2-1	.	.	CASSPIYNEQFF	TGTGCCAGCAGCCCGATATACAATGAGCAGTTCTTC
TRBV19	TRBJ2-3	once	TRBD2	CASSIGAGGPPDTQYF	TGTGCCAGTAGTATTGGAGCGGGAGGGCCTCCAGATACGCAGTATTTT
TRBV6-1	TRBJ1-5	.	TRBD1	CASSEFPGGGGQPQHF	TGTGCCAGCAGTGAGTTTCCAGGGGGAGGAGGACAGCCCCAGCATTTT
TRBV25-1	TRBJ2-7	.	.	CASSNWAQPYEQYF	TGTGCCAGCAGTAACTGGGCACAGCCTTACGAGCAGTACTTC
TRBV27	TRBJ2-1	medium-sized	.	CASRLGGKKSEQFF	TGTGCCAGCAGATTAGGGGGAAAGAAGAGTGAGCAGTTCTTC
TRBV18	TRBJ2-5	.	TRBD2	CASSPGLAGAETQYF	TGTGCCAGCTCTCCCGGACTAGCGGGAGCAGAGACCCAGTACTTC
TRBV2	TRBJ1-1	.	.	CASRITQGGTEAFF	TGTGCCAGCAGAATTACTCAGGGAGGAACTGAAGCTTTCTTT
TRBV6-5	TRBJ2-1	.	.	CASSYGYNEQFF	TGTGCCAGCAGTTACGGTTACAATGAGCAGTTCTTC
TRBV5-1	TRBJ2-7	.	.	CASPQGTLSEQYF	TGCGCCAGCCCGCAGGGGACTCTATCCGAGCAGTACTTC
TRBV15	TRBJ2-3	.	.	CATQPGGKFDTQYF	TGTGCCACTCAACCAGGGGGGAAGTTTGATACGCAGTATTTT
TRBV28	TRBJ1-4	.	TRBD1	CASSFPQGAATNEKLFF	TGTGCCAGCAGTTTCCCTCAGGGGGCCGCAACTAATGAAAAACTGTTTTTT
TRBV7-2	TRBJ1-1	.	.	CASSISENTEAFF	TGTGCCAGCAGTATATCTGAAAACACTGAAGCTTTCTTT
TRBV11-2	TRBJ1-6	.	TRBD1	CASSLGTGGSPLHF	TGTGCCAGCAGCTTAGGGACAGGGGGTTCACCCCTCCACTTT
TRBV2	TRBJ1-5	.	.	CASRTAQRNNQPQHF	TGTGCCAGCAGGACCGCACAGAGGAACAATCAGCCCCAGCATTTT
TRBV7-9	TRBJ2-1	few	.	CASSLGQYNEQFF	TGTGCCAGCAGCTTGGGCCAGTACAATGAGCAGTTCTTC
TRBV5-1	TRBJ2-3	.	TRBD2	CASSLETSGVSTDTQYF	TGCGCCAGCAGCTTGGAGACTAGCGGGGTTAGCACAGATACGCAGTATTTT
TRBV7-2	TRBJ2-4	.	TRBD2	CASSPGGYILGNIQYF	TGTGCCAGCAGCCCCGGGGGGTATATTCTGGGAAACATTCAGTACTTC
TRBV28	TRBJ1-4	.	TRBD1	CASSLSGTENEKLFF	TGTGCCAGCAGTCTATCAGGGACAGAGAATGAAAAACTGTTTTTT
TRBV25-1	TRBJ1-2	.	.	CASSEGETWGYTF	TGTGCCAGCAGTGAGGGGGAGACTTGGGGCTACACCTTC
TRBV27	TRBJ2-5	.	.	CASSRGSQETQYF	TGTGCCAGCAGTAGAGGGTCCCAAGAGACCCAGTACTTC
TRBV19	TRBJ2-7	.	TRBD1	CASSKRDSPYEQYF	TGTGCCAGTAGTAAGAGGGACAGCCCCTACGAGCAGTACTTC
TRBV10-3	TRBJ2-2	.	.	CAISEVKNTGELFF	TGTGCCATCAGTGAGGTAAAGAACACCGGGGAGCTGTTTTTT
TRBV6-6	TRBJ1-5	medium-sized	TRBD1	CASSPGQKNQPQHF	TGTGCCAGCAGCCCGGGACAGAAGAATCAGCCCCAGCATTTT
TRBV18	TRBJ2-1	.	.	CASSLEIEWFF	TGTGCCAGCTCACTCGAAATAGAATGGTTCTTC
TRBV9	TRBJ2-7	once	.	CASSPQSLASYEQYF	TGTGCCAGCAGCCCGCAGTCCCTAGCGTCCTACGAGCAGTACTTC
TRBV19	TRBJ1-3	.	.	CASSSKSSGNTIYF	TGTGCCAGTAGTTCGAAGAGCTCTGGAAACACCATATATTTT
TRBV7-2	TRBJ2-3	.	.	CASSRPRDTQYF	TGTGCCAGCAGCCGTCCTCGAGATACGCAGTATTTT